This is a list of T cell receptor beta chains from one sample in a study of T cell repertoires in cytomegalovirus infection. MiXCR was run by TCRdb on the reads, yielding one entry per CDR3 protein. The data contain 630,000 or so distinct CDR3 sequences, around 24% of them singletons. The material sequenced was CD8+ T cells from PBMCs. All receptors come from a human donor in good health (CMV status not recorded). Some clones in this sample may be carry-over from other donors' samples. The CDR3 runs from the conserved cysteine through the conserved F or W. A D gene is named only where the DNA matches it firmly. Size values are once, few and many counts, or a class for expanded clones, and some rows have none.

d_call,clone_size,cdr3_length,j_call,v_call,cdr3_aa,cdr3_nt
TRBD2,NA,18,TRBJ2-1,TRBV4-1,CASSQTAYPLAGENEQFF,TGCGCCAGCAGCCAAACCGCATACCCACTAGCGGGGGAAAATGAGCAGTTCTTC
NA,many,16,TRBJ2-2,TRBV6-5,CASSYSSPENTGELFF,TGTGCCAGCAGTTACTCATCTCCGGAGAACACCGGGGAGCTGTTTTTT
TRBD1,NA,15,TRBJ1-2,TRBV20-1,CSASRDRGFYYGYTF,TGCAGTGCTAGTAGGGACAGGGGATTTTACTATGGCTACACCTTC
TRBD1,few,15,TRBJ2-2,TRBV12-3/TRBV12-4,CASRLTGGISGELFF,TGTGCCAGCAGGTTGACAGGGGGTATCTCGGGGGAGCTGTTTTTT
NA,few,12,TRBJ1-6,TRBV28,CASSFWGSPLHF,TGTGCCAGCAGTTTCTGGGGGTCACCCCTCCACTTT
TRBD1,many,15,TRBJ1-3,TRBV28,CASSWGTGAGNTIYF,TGTGCCAGCAGTTGGGGGACAGGGGCTGGAAACACCATATATTTT
NA,few,14,TRBJ2-3,TRBV4-3,CASSRPDSTDTQYF,TGCGCCAGCAGCCGACCGGATAGCACAGATACGCAGTATTTT
NA,NA,17,TRBJ2-3,TRBV28,CASNLPDGGRYTDTQYF,TGTGCCAGCAACCTGCCTGACGGGGGCCGATACACAGATACGCAGTATTTT
NA,few,15,TRBJ2-7,TRBV20-1,CSARDHQGRSYEQYF,TGCAGTGCTAGAGATCACCAGGGTCGTTCCTACGAGCAGTACTTC
NA,NA,16,TRBJ2-1,TRBV19,CASTQGRTGLYNEQFF,TGTGCCAGTACCCAGGGACGGACTGGACTTTACAATGAGCAGTTCTTC
NA,NA,12,TRBJ2-1,TRBV10-3,CAISDGYNEQFF,TGTGCCATCAGTGACGGTTACAATGAGCAGTTCTTC
NA,NA,12,TRBJ2-5,TRBV6-6,CASSYSFETQYF,TGTGCCAGCAGTTACTCGTTTGAGACCCAGTACTTC
NA,many,12,TRBJ2-1,TRBV6-2/TRBV6-3,CASSWQGGEQFF,TGTGCCAGCAGTTGGCAGGGCGGTGAGCAGTTCTTC
NA,NA,15,TRBJ2-1,TRBV7-2,CASSLVAGGAGEQFF,TGTGCCAGCAGCTTAGTAGCTGGGGGCGCGGGTGAGCAGTTCTTC
NA,NA,16,TRBJ2-5,TRBV28,CASSLDTRTDQETQYF,TGTGCCAGCAGTTTAGACACCCGGACAGATCAAGAGACCCAGTACTTC
TRBD1,NA,14,TRBJ1-4,TRBV20-1,CSASPRDRAEKLFF,TGCAGTGCTTCCCCTCGGGACAGGGCTGAAAAACTGTTTTTT
TRBD1,few,15,TRBJ1-2,TRBV7-9,CASSHDREYGYGYTF,TGTGCCAGCAGCCATGACAGGGAGTATGGCTATGGCTACACCTTC
NA,few,13,TRBJ1-5,TRBV6-5,CASSYYGSQPQHF,TGTGCCAGCAGTTACTACGGATCTCAGCCCCAGCATTTT
TRBD2,few,14,TRBJ2-1,TRBV2,CASTQTSAYNEQFF,TGTGCCAGCACCCAGACTAGCGCCTACAATGAGCAGTTCTTC
TRBD1,NA,19,TRBJ1-2,TRBV6-2/TRBV6-3,CASSLGGALETGRIHGYTF,TGTGCCAGCAGTCTAGGAGGGGCGCTCGAGACAGGGCGGATTCATGGCTACACCTTC
TRBD2,NA,14,TRBJ2-1,TRBV2,CASRIAGGPNEQFF,TGTGCCAGCAGGATAGCGGGGGGGCCCAATGAGCAGTTCTTC
TRBD2,NA,17,TRBJ2-7,TRBV10-1,CASSEGLAGDYSYEQYF,TGCGCCAGCAGTGAGGGACTAGCGGGGGATTACTCCTACGAGCAGTACTTC
NA,few,18,TRBJ2-3,TRBV7-6,CASSSDHRTQQGTDTQYF,TGTGCCAGCAGCTCAGACCATCGGACTCAACAGGGCACAGATACGCAGTATTTT
TRBD1,many,14,TRBJ2-3,TRBV28,CASSQQGALDTQYF,TGTGCCAGCAGTCAACAGGGGGCCCTCGATACGCAGTATTTT
NA,NA,11,TRBJ2-5,TRBV20-1,CSARDSTSHYF,TGCAGTGCTAGAGATAGCACCTCTCATTACTTC
NA,many,15,TRBJ2-1,TRBV6-6,CASSYSRGTYNEQFF,TGTGCCAGCAGTTACTCCCGGGGGACCTACAATGAGCAGTTCTTC
TRBD2,NA,16,TRBJ2-1,TRBV10-3,CAISDFLAGGQNEQFF,TGTGCCATCAGTGACTTCCTAGCGGGGGGGCAGAATGAGCAGTTCTTC
NA,many,13,TRBJ2-3,TRBV11-3,CASNGAGADTQYF,TGTGCCAGCAACGGGGCAGGGGCAGATACGCAGTATTTT
NA,NA,18,TRBJ2-1,TRBV25-1,CASSGPGAGAFLYNEQFF,TGTGCCAGCAGTGGCCCTGGGGCGGGGGCCTTCCTTTACAATGAGCAGTTCTTC
NA,NA,14,TRBJ2-1,TRBV27,CASSSRAAYNEQFF,TGTGCCAGCAGTAGTAGAGCTGCCTACAATGAGCAGTTCTTC
NA,few,15,TRBJ2-5,TRBV6-6,CASTRTAYLQETQYF,TGTGCCAGCACAAGGACAGCCTATCTCCAAGAGACCCAGTACTTC
NA,NA,12,TRBJ1-1,TRBV7-9,CASTPPGTEAFF,TGTGCCAGCACCCCCCCAGGCACTGAAGCTTTCTTT
NA,NA,16,TRBJ2-3,TRBV19,CASSPHRKPSLDTQYF,TGTGCCAGTAGTCCTCACAGGAAACCATCCCTCGATACGCAGTATTTT
NA,many,15,TRBJ2-1,TRBV12-3/TRBV12-4,CASSTPRSRYNEQFF,TGTGCCAGCAGCACTCCCCGTAGCAGGTACAATGAGCAGTTCTTC
TRBD2,once,14,TRBJ2-5,TRBV28,CASSPSGTKETQYF,TGTGCCAGCAGTCCCTCCGGGACTAAAGAGACCCAGTACTTC
TRBD2,few,16,TRBJ2-1,TRBV10-3,CAISEDWRGAYNEQFF,TGTGCCATCAGTGAGGATTGGCGGGGGGCGTACAATGAGCAGTTCTTC
TRBD1,NA,12,TRBJ1-1,TRBV29-1,CSVAGQGAEAFF,TGCAGCGTTGCCGGACAGGGAGCTGAAGCTTTCTTT
NA,few,18,TRBJ1-1,TRBV6-2/TRBV6-3,CASSYHWVQRRMNTEAFF,TGTGCCAGCAGTTACCACTGGGTCCAGCGACGGATGAACACTGAAGCTTTCTTT
NA,many,14,TRBJ2-1,TRBV12-3/TRBV12-4,CASSRAGLADEQFF,TGTGCCAGCAGTCGGGCAGGGCTTGCGGATGAGCAGTTCTTC
NA,many,17,TRBJ1-1,TRBV7-9,CASSLLGVLLMNTEAFF,TGTGCCAGCAGCTTATTGGGGGTCCTTCTAATGAACACTGAAGCTTTCTTT
TRBD2,NA,16,TRBJ2-1,TRBV12-3/TRBV12-4,CASSLGSSGGGNEQFF,TGTGCCAGCAGTTTGGGATCTAGCGGGGGGGGCAATGAGCAGTTCTTC
NA,NA,15,TRBJ1-4,TRBV13,CASSPRGGQDEKLFF,TGTGCCAGCAGCCCCCGGGGGGGGCAGGATGAAAAACTGTTTTTT
TRBD1,few,15,TRBJ2-2,TRBV2,CAISSGQRNTGELFF,TGTGCCATATCCTCGGGACAGAGAAACACCGGGGAGCTGTTTTTT
NA,few,12,TRBJ1-1,TRBV20-1,CSSTAMNTEAFF,TGCAGTTCGACAGCCATGAACACTGAAGCTTTCTTT
NA,NA,19,TRBJ2-6,TRBV4-3,CASSQDLSRTLSGANVLTF,TGCGCCAGCAGCCAAGATTTGTCGCGGACACTCTCTGGGGCCAACGTCCTGACTTTC
TRBD1,few,15,TRBJ2-2,TRBV27,CASSFDRGTTGELFF,TGTGCCAGCAGTTTTGACAGGGGGACCACCGGGGAGCTGTTTTTT
NA,NA,15,TRBJ2-4,TRBV20-1,CSASPWTGGANIQYF,TGCAGTGCTAGCCCCTGGACTGGGGGCGCAAACATTCAGTACTTC
NA,few,12,TRBJ1-1,TRBV7-9,CASLGLETEAFF,TGTGCCAGCTTAGGGCTAGAGACTGAAGCTTTCTTT
TRBD1,NA,14,TRBJ2-2,TRBV10-2,CASGQGADTGELFF,TGCGCCAGTGGACAGGGGGCCGACACCGGGGAGCTGTTTTTT